This entry features one TCR beta chain sequence. Being one base from a much bigger clone, this may be a read error. CDR1 is SQVTM, CDR2 ANQGSEA, per germline. CDR3 length: 14 residues. The use of a sample-barcoded 5' primer and a J-beta primer mix characterized a second PCR of about 7 to 12 cycles. One entry per CDR3 protein, called by TCRdb with MiXCR from the 5' RACE reads. In the table there are roughly 680,000 distinct CDR3 sequences, around 52% of which are singletons. The sample comes from a study of blood T cells in healthy people across ages. The receptor was derived from an elderly woman in good health. This rearrangement joins TRBV29-1 to TRBJ2-1, with a weak D call TRBD2 (6 bases). The sample consisted of blood. CDR3 residues: CGVGGGKSSNEQFF. CDR3 nucleotide sequence: TGCGGCGTTGGAGGCGGGAAAAGTAGCAATGAGCAGTTCTTC.